This T cell receptor beta chain was sequenced during a study of cytomegalovirus exposure and HLA in healthy donors. Study results and limitations: Previous analysis showed most TCR beta V segments were productive about 87% or about 30% of the time. Researchers reportedly found TCR beta sequences accurately predicted most subjects' HLA-A and HLA-B alleles.

PCR amplification relied on 60 Vbeta primers (plus 13 Jbeta primers). Sequencing used immunoSEQ multiplex PCR; TCRdb keeps in-frame clones, though not all of them. The sample lists 130,000 to 150,000 clones, around three quarters occurring once. In regard to this clone: The antigen is undetermined.

Sequenced sample: PBMCs. The sequence came from a middle-aged man in good health and CMV-seropositive.

Here the CDR3 DNA reads TGTGCCTGGAGTCGACTAGCGGGACCTTCCTACGAGCAGTACTTC. Its translation: CAWSRLAGPSYEQYF. This rearrangement joins TRBV30 to TRBJ2-7; 11 bases are a match to TRBD2. Germline V CDR1 and CDR2: GTSNPN, SVGIG (reference sequence). This CDR3 has 15 amino acids. Losses at the gene ends were 2 bases for V and 1 base for J; bases not matched to a gene: 4.